The clone carrying this T cell receptor beta chain was seen at least ten times. The data are from a study of T cells in Graves' hyperthyroidism and ophthalmopathy. On the study more broadly: Before any treatment, at initial diagnosis, peripheral blood was collected.

The CDR3 loop spans 13 amino acids. The germline V gene has CDR1 SGHRS and CDR2 YFSETQ. With 0 bases removed from V and 4 bases from J, the gap between germline ends came to 5 bases. RNA transcripts served as the template for amplifying TCR beta CDR3 regions. HTBI primers were the set used in a first-round RT-PCR of the TCR CDR3. TCRdb reprocessed the multiplex PCR reads with MiXCR, giving one entry per CDR3 protein. The sample has some 340,000 distinct CDR3 sequences, roughly an eighth seen once; the top ten hold approximately 35%. The chain has TRBV5-1 and TRBJ2-1; D remains ambiguous. Sequencing was performed on blood. The TCR sequence derives from a woman in her thirties or forties with Graves' ophthalmopathy. The CDR3 nucleotides read TGCGCCAGCAGCTTGGTACGTTACAATGAGCAGTTCTTC. Translating gives CASSLVRYNEQFF.